This T cell receptor (beta chain) comes out of a study of follicular helper T cells after annual influenza vaccination. Time point given: 2014-2015 season, pre-vaccination. TCRdb's copy holds only in-frame clones and misses some; the assay was immunoSEQ multiplex PCR. The sample lists a few thousand clones; around 80% were seen once. The material was CXCR5+ CD38- circulating T follicular helper cells from blood, obtained on the day of influenza vaccination. Subset in this sample: circulating Tfh, non-naive CD4+CXCR5+PD-1+ (ICOS+CD38+ or ICOS-CD38-). This receptor was obtained from an adult who received the influenza vaccine.

The CDR3 DNA reads as TGTGCCAGCAGTAAGACAGATCAGCCCCAGCATTTT. As protein: CASSKTDQPQHF. V is TRBV28 and J is TRBJ1-5; tentative D call: TRBD1 (5 bases). CDR3 length equals 12 residues. The germline gives CDR1 MDHEN, CDR2 SYDVKM. Trimming took off 5 bases at V and 5 bases at J, with 7 bases between the two ends.